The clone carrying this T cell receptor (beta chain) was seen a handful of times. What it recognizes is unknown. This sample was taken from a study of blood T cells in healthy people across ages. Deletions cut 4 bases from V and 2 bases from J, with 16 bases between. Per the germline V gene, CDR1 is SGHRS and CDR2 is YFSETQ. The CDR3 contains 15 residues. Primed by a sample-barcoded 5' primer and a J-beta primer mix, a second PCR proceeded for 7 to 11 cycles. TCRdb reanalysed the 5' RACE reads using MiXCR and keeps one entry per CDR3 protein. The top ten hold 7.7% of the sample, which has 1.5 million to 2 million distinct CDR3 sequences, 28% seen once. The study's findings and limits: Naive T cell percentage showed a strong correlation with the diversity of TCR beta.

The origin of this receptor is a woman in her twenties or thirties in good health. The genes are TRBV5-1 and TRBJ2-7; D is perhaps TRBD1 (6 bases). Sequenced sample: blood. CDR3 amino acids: CASSGVGQGPYEQYF. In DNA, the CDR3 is TGCGCCAGCAGCGGCGTGGGGCAGGGGCCCTACGAGCAGTACTTC.